The TCR beta chain under discussion was sequenced for a study of cytomegalovirus exposure and HLA in healthy donors. Study-level points and caveats: Reports indicate that TCR beta sequences accurately predicted the HLA-A and HLA-B alleles of most subjects. A highly shared variant cluster was judged a likely technical artifact. Analyzed later, most CMV-associated TCR beta chains appeared HLA-restricted.

The PCR had 60 Vbeta and 13 Jbeta primers. Generated by immunoSEQ multiplex PCR, the TCRdb table keeps only in-frame clones and is missing some. The sample shows under 200,000 clones, approximately 80% of them seen only once. The CDR3 has 14 amino acids. Germline V gives CDR1 MDHEN, CDR2 SYDVKM. Trimming shortened V by 6 bases and J by 6 bases, and 18 bases separated the two germline ends. In regard to this clone: What it binds is not known.

This sequence originates from a woman under 40 in good health and CMV-seronegative. The sequencing input was PBMCs. This chain uses TRBV28 with TRBJ2-7; D might be TRBD1 (6 bases). The CDR3 is CASRVTGSETEQYF. CDR3 sequence (DNA): TGTGCCAGCAGGGTGACAGGTTCCGAGACCGAGCAGTACTTC.